The 10 T cell receptor beta chains below all came from one sample that was sequenced in a study of blood T cell repertoires in COVID-19. Sequenced by immunoSEQ multiplex PCR; TCRdb stores in-frame clones only, minus some. This sample has a few hundred thousand clones; approximately 83% occur once, and the top ten carry less than 2.5%. Specimen: PBMCs or T cells enriched from blood (not recorded which). Receptor source: a young man who had recovered from COVID-19.

The chain couples TRBV6-5 to TRBJ2-7; the match to TRBD1 covers 7 bases. The V gene's germline CDR1 is MNHEY and CDR2 SVGAGI. V lost 7 bases, J lost 6 bases, and 12 bases stayed unmatched. The CDR3 loop spans 14 amino acids. The CDR3 protein is CASISGTDRIEQYF. CDR3 sequence (DNA): TGTGCCAGCATTTCCGGGACAGATCGTATCGAGCAGTACTTC.

This clone was counted a few times. This chain connects TRBV24-1 to TRBJ1-2; 7 bases are shared with TRBD1. The CDR3 extends over 13 amino acids. The V gene end was trimmed by 9 bases and the J gene end by 5 bases; junction bases not matched to a gene: 8. CDR1 is KGHDR, CDR2 SFDVKD, per germline. CDR3 protein: CATASGTEYGYTF. The CDR3 bases are TGTGCCACCGCCTCCGGGACAGAGTATGGCTACACCTTC.

This sequence joins TRBV19 and TRBJ1-6, with 10 bases matching TRBD1. CDR3 length: 14 residues. J gave up 8 bases and V 6 bases, and 4 bases lay outside the gene matches. CDR1 and CDR2 from the germline V gene are LNHDA and SQIVND (reference sequence). CDR3 amino acids: CASRTGGLDSPLHF. As DNA, the CDR3 is TGTGCCAGTAGGACAGGGGGCTTGGATTCACCCCTCCACTTT.

The genes are TRBV6-4 and TRBJ2-2, with 7 bases matching TRBD2. Germline V gives CDR1 MRHNA, CDR2 SNTAGT. Trimming cost V 4 bases and J 4 bases; bases outside gene matches: 3. This CDR3 contains 14 residues. CDR3 loop: CASSVGGTTGELFF. CDR3 nucleotides: TGTGCCAGCAGTGTCGGGGGGACCACCGGGGAGCTGTTTTTT.

V usage is TRBV5-1 and J usage is TRBJ1-5, with TRBD1 identical over 9 bases. Germline V gene lookup returns CDR1 SGHRS and CDR2 YFSETQ. This CDR3 has 15 amino acids. V was clipped by 4 bases and J by 7 bases; unmatched bases: 9. CDR3 nucleotide sequence: TGCGCCAGCAGCCAAGGGACAGGGAGAGACCAGCCCCAGCATTTT. Its translation: CASSQGTGRDQPQHF.

This chain uses TRBV6-5 with TRBJ1-1; a weak D match, TRBD1 (6 bases). The V gene's germline CDR1 is MNHEY and CDR2 SVGAGI. Trimming pared 5 bases from V and 3 bases from J, leaving 10 bases between. The CDR3 is made up of 13 amino acids. In DNA form, the CDR3 reads TGTGCCAGCAGTATACACAGGGACACTGAAGCTTTCTTT. Its protein product is CASSIHRDTEAFF.

The rearrangement links TRBV3-1 (or the pseudogene TRBV3-2) to TRBJ2-5; TRBD2 aligns across 13 bases. The germline CDR1 and CDR2 sequences are LGHDT and YNNKEL (reference sequence). The length of the CDR3 is 15 residues. V lost 7 bases and J lost 6; bases outside the gene matches: 8. The CDR3 protein is CASKLAGGGSKTQYF. Here the CDR3 DNA reads TGTGCCAGCAAACTAGCGGGGGGGGGTTCCAAGACCCAGTACTTC.

The V call is TRBV7-5, the J call TRBJ1-1; the DNA was not compared with TRBD1, the D call given in the table. TRBV7-5 is annotated as a pseudogene. This CDR3 has 17 amino acids. The CDR3 protein is CARSPSLETTGNTEAFF. CDR3 coding DNA: TGTGCCAGAAGTCCCTCTTTAGAGACGACAGGGAACACTGAAGCTTTCTTT.

The J gene is TRBJ1-2, the V gene TRBV4-1; weak D call: TRBD1 (6 bases). This CDR3 comprises 14 residues. The germline V and J ends were trimmed by 4 bases and 7 bases, with 16 bases remaining between them. Germline assignment: CDR1 MGHRA and CDR2 YSYEKL. Written as DNA, the CDR3 is TGCGCCAGCAGCCTATACACAGGGATGCCTGGCTACACCTTC. Residues: CASSLYTGMPGYTF.

This chain joins TRBV7-8 and TRBJ1-4; 7 bases line up with TRBD1. Germline loops: CDR1 SGHVS, CDR2 FQNEAQ. The CDR3 totals 16 residues. With V trimmed by 0 bases and J by 7 bases, 8 bases remained unmatched. CDR3 loop: CASSLALGRGSEKLFF. The CDR3 DNA sequence: TGTGCCAGCAGCTTAGCGCTAGGCAGGGGGAGTGAAAAACTGTTTTTT.